A single sample gave rise to the 22 T cell receptor beta chains below, sequenced in a study of lymphopenia after photon versus proton radiotherapy. Clones were read by immunoSEQ multiplex PCR, and TCRdb kept only the in-frame ones, dropping some. The table records 55,000 to 70,000 clones, around 90% of them present only once. Sequenced material: peripheral blood, taken from a patient treated with photon-based radiotherapy. The receptors shown here come from a woman between 40 and 50 years old with cholangiocarcinoma.

The rearrangement links TRBV2 to TRBJ2-1; 11 bases align to TRBD1. The J segment lost 8 bases and the V segment lost 3 bases, leaving 9 bases of the junction unmatched. The germline gives CDR1 SNHLY, CDR2 FYNNEI. The CDR3 is made up of 16 amino acids. The CDR3 nucleotides read TGTGCCAGCAGTGATTTCACGGGACAGGGGGTAGATGAGCAGTTCTTC. Protein sequence: CASSDFTGQGVDEQFF.

The gene calls are TRBV6-1 and TRBJ2-1; D is perhaps TRBD2 (5 bases). CDR1 and CDR2 from the germline V gene are MNHNS and SASEGT. The CDR3 totals 14 residues. The V gene lost 2 bases and the J gene lost 6 bases, with 11 bases spanning the gap. The DNA of the CDR3 is TGTGCCAGCAGTGAATGGTCAGGAGGCAATGAGCAGTTCTTC. Encoded protein: CASSEWSGGNEQFF.

This clone was recorded once. The chain has TRBV4-2 and TRBJ2-4, with 8 bases fitting TRBD2. Germline values: CDR1 LGHNA, CDR2 YNFKEQ. The CDR3 loop spans 22 amino acids. V was clipped by 0 bases and J by 1 base; unmatched bases: 20. Written as DNA, the CDR3 is TGTGCCAGCAGCCAAGAGCGTTCGGGCGGGGGGCGAATTCCATCCGCCAAAAACATTCAGTACTTC. Amino acids: CASSQERSGGGRIPSAKNIQYF.

Turning to this clone: This CDR3 is also generated by other DNA sequences in the sample. The chain links TRBV4-1 to TRBJ1-3, with 9 nucleotides matching TRBD1. The CDR3 length is 15 residues. The V gene's germline CDR1 is MGHRA and CDR2 YSYEKL. V gave up 4 bases and J gave up 3 bases; unmatched junction bases: 4. The CDR3 sequence is CASSLDRGGGNTIYF. CDR3 DNA sequence: TGCGCCAGCAGCCTGGACAGGGGAGGTGGAAACACCATATATTTT.

The chain uses TRBV5-8 and TRBJ1-1; no firm D call. The ends were cut back, 1 base at V and 1 base at J, with 8 bases in the middle. The CDR3 is 14 amino acids. Germline-derived CDR1 and CDR2 are SGHTS and YDEGEE. The CDR3: CASSLRRTNTEAFF. The CDR3 DNA reads as TGTGCCAGCAGCTTGAGACGGACGAACACTGAAGCTTTCTTT. Together with reference TRBV5-8 and TRBJ1-1, the CDR3 gives the full variable domain: EAGVTQSPTHLIKTRGQQATLRCSPISGHTSVYWYQQALGLGLQFLLWYDEGEERNRGNFPPRFSGRQFPNYSSELNVNALELEDSALYLCASSLRRTNTEAFFGQGTRLTVV.

The J gene is TRBJ2-1, the V gene TRBV5-1, with 8 bases fitting TRBD2. The CDR3 sequence is 16 residues long. Unmatched junction bases numbered 5, after V lost 0 bases and J lost 3 bases. Germline assignment: CDR1 SGHRS and CDR2 YFSETQ. CDR3: CASSLATSGFYNEQFF. Written as DNA, the CDR3 is TGCGCCAGCAGCTTGGCTACTAGCGGATTCTACAATGAGCAGTTCTTC.

This chain uses TRBV28 with TRBJ2-1, with D unresolved. V gave up 5 bases and J gave up 12 bases, with 14 bases separating them. The CDR3 has 12 residues. The V gene's germline CDR1 is MDHEN and CDR2 SYDVKM. CDR3 DNA sequence: TGTGCCAGCAGTCCTCAGGCTCTATGGCAGTTCTTC. Its protein product is CASSPQALWQFF.

The genes are TRBV7-9 and TRBJ1-4; D unclear. Germline V gives CDR1 SEHNR, CDR2 FQNEAQ (reference sequence). V lost 3 bases to trimming and J lost 0 bases, with 8 bases between them. CDR3 length equals 15 residues. DNA of the CDR3: TGTGCCAGCAGCTTGGACGGAGCAACTAATGAAAAACTGTTTTTT. It translates to CASSLDGATNEKLFF.

The chain employs TRBV28 and TRBJ2-2, with D maybe TRBD2 (5 bases). Trimming stripped 8 bases from V and 10 bases from J, with 17 bases between. The CDR3 is made up of 13 amino acids. The germline CDR1 and CDR2 sequences are MDHEN and SYDVKM. Here the CDR3 reads CASRNHGREELFF. The DNA for the CDR3 is TGTGCCAGCCGAAACCATGGGAGAGAGGAGCTGTTTTTT. Full variable domain (rest looked up from reference TRBV28 and TRBJ2-2): DVKVTQSSRYLVKRTGEKVFLECVQDMDHENMFWYRQDPGLGLRLIYFSYDVKMKEKGDIPEGYSVSREKKERFSLILESASTNQTSMYLCASRNHGREELFFGEGSRLTVL.

This sequence joins TRBV7-6 and TRBJ2-2, with 8 bases that match TRBD2. The CDR3 is 16 amino acids. Losses at the gene ends were 5 bases for V and 0 bases for J; bases not matched to a gene: 5. Germline lookup yields CDR1 SGHVS and CDR2 FNYEAQ. The DNA of the CDR3 is TGTGCCAGCAGCAGTACCGGGGGGGCGAACACCGGGGAGCTGTTTTTT. Translated, it gives CASSSTGGANTGELFF.

This chain joins TRBV7-3 and TRBJ1-6, with unresolved D. This CDR3 has 14 amino acids. Germline V gives CDR1 SGHTA, CDR2 FQGTGA. V was pared by 7 bases and J by 7 bases, with 14 bases between. CDR3 bases: TGTGCCAGCACCTACGGAAGGGAGAATTCACCCCTCCACTTT. This sequence encodes CASTYGRENSPLHF.

The chain couples TRBV27 to TRBJ1-2; maybe TRBD1 (5 bases). CDR1 is MNHEY, CDR2 SMNVEV, per germline (reference sequence). Trimming took 2 bases from V and 5 from J, leaving 21 bases between them. This CDR3 region has 17 residues. This chain's CDR3 is CASSLNSGAGNLYGYTF. The CDR3 DNA reads as TGTGCCAGCAGTTTAAACAGCGGGGCAGGAAATTTATATGGCTACACCTTC.

The chain couples TRBV27 to TRBJ1-2; 8 positions match TRBD1. Germline trimming cut 6 bases from V and 7 bases from J; bases unmatched to any gene: 10. CDR3 length: 14 amino acids. The V gene's germline CDR1 is MNHEY and CDR2 SMNVEV (reference sequence). Written as DNA, the CDR3 is TGTGCCAGCAGCCATAATAACGACAGGGGTGGCTACACCTTC. Translating it yields CASSHNNDRGGYTF.

The V gene is TRBV5-5, the J gene TRBJ1-1; the match to TRBD1 covers 7 bases. With V trimmed by 1 base and J by 3 bases, 6 bases remained unmatched. Germline loops: CDR1 SGHKS, CDR2 YYEKEE (reference sequence). The CDR3 totals 15 residues. CDR3 DNA: TGTGCCAGCAGCTTGAGGGGGCGCCCTGACACTGAAGCTTTCTTT. Its translation is CASSLRGRPDTEAFF.

The chain combines TRBV4-2 with TRBJ1-1; D remains ambiguous. Germline V lookup: CDR1 LGHNA, CDR2 YNFKEQ. There are 16 residues in the CDR3. Trimming shortened V by 1 base and J by 5 bases, and 17 bases separated the two germline ends. CDR3 residues: CASSQAHIQAKTEAFF. CDR3 DNA sequence: TGTGCCAGCAGCCAAGCTCACATTCAGGCAAAAACTGAAGCTTTCTTT.

The chain is built from TRBV5-4 and TRBJ1-1; the D gene is possibly TRBD1 (5 bases). This CDR3 is built from 16 residues. The germline CDR1 and CDR2 sequences are SGHNT and YYREEE (reference sequence). Trimming removed 0 bases at V and 3 bases at J, with 15 bases between. The CDR3 DNA reads TGTGCCAGCAGCTTGGAAGGGGTCAGGAGAGACACTGAAGCTTTCTTT. Its translation is CASSLEGVRRDTEAFF.

The chain has TRBV27 and TRBJ1-1, with D possibly matching TRBD1 (6 bases). Trimming left V 7 bases short and J 4 bases short, with 13 bases between. Germline V CDR1 and CDR2: MNHEY, SMNVEV (reference sequence). This CDR3 spans 13 amino acids. The CDR3 sequence: CASTLQGSTEAFF. CDR3 in DNA: TGTGCCAGCACCTTACAGGGCAGCACTGAAGCTTTCTTT.

The rearrangement joins TRBV5-1 to TRBJ2-3; 16 nucleotides line up with TRBD2. Trimming took 4 bases from V and 2 from J; bases not matched to a gene: 7. The CDR3 extends over 18 amino acids. Germline-derived CDR1 and CDR2 are SGHRS and YFSETQ. CDR3 loop: CASSTGLAGGRPTDTQYF. The CDR3 DNA follows: TGCGCCAGCAGCACGGGACTAGCGGGAGGGCGCCCCACAGATACGCAGTATTTT.

The chain carries TRBV5-1 and TRBJ2-3, with 8 bases aligning to TRBD2. The germline V gene encodes CDR1 SGHRS and CDR2 YFSETQ. The trim removed 0 bases at V and 2 bases at J, leaving 5 bases unmatched. The CDR3 length is 16 residues. CDR3 sequence: CASSLEVSGTTDTQYF. CDR3 nucleotide sequence: TGCGCCAGCAGCTTGGAAGTTAGCGGGACCACAGATACGCAGTATTTT.

The chain combines TRBV6-5 with TRBJ1-2; D unclear. The germline V and J ends were trimmed by 7 bases and 4 bases, with 16 bases remaining between them. Germline assignment: CDR1 MNHEY and CDR2 SVGAGI. CDR3 size: 14 residues. CDR3 loop: CASTNSRDFYGYTF. CDR3 nucleotide sequence: TGTGCCAGCACCAACAGCCGAGACTTCTATGGCTACACCTTC.

The genes are TRBV30 and TRBJ1-1, with 9 nucleotides matching TRBD1. This CDR3 comprises 13 residues. The junction had 7 bases not matched to a gene; V was cut back by 5 bases and J by 6 bases. The V gene's germline CDR1 is GTSNPN and CDR2 SVGIG (reference sequence). The CDR3 region is CAWGTGRVAEAFF. The DNA for the CDR3 is TGTGCCTGGGGGACAGGGAGGGTGGCTGAAGCTTTCTTT. Filled out from reference TRBV30 and TRBJ1-1, the complete variable domain reads SQTIHQWPATLVQPVGSPLSLECTVEGTSNPNLYWYRQAAGRGLQLLFYSVGIGQISSEVPQNLSASRPQDRQFILSSKKLLLSDSGFYLCAWGTGRVAEAFFGQGTRLTVV.

This chain links TRBV27 with TRBJ2-3; 11 bases agree with TRBD2. CDR3 length equals 16 residues. CDR1 and CDR2 from the germline V gene are MNHEY and SMNVEV (reference sequence). With V trimmed by 3 bases and J by 1 base, 3 bases remained unmatched. The CDR3 DNA is TGTGCCAGCAGTTTGGGACTAGCGGCCGGCACAGATACGCAGTATTTT. It codes for CASSLGLAAGTDTQYF.